These T cell receptor beta chains were read from a single sample in a study of blood T cell repertoires in COVID-19. Using immunoSEQ multiplex PCR, the repertoire was profiled, and TCRdb retains in-frame clones only, with some absent. Found here are about 75,000 clones, about 74% of them singletons; the top ten hold roughly 2.6%. Sequenced input: peripheral blood. Receptors were obtained from a human donor with acute or convalescent COVID-19. The donor label of this sample is uncertain. The CDR3 runs from the conserved cysteine through the conserved F or W. Part of the rows lack a size; the others show once, few, many or a class for expanded clones.

TRBJ1-5 | - | TRBV11-2 | CASSIGRAGNQPQHF
TRBJ2-5 | - | TRBV11-3 | CASSPTGRETQYF
TRBJ2-3 | few | TRBV24-1 | CATSDLAGTSTDTQYF
TRBJ2-5 | - | TRBV28 | CASNSQRVQETQYF
TRBJ1-2 | - | TRBV6-6 | CASSYSERDGYTF
TRBJ2-7 | once | TRBV3-1/TRBV3-2 | CASSAMGGQGAAEQYF
TRBJ1-2 | - | TRBV19 | CASSVTGTIYYGYTF
TRBJ1-1 | - | TRBV28 | CASIVGSTEAFF
TRBJ1-2 | - | TRBV27 | CATRTGYGYTF
TRBJ2-1 | - | TRBV3-1/TRBV3-2 | CASSQGTGSYNEQFF
TRBJ1-1 | - | TRBV6-5 | CASSYSGPGTEAFF
TRBJ1-6 | once | TRBV7-2 | CASRPGTGESPLHF
TRBJ1-1 | - | TRBV7-9 | CASSFDGSTEAFF
TRBJ1-1 | - | TRBV14 | CASSKGGSTEAFF
TRBJ1-5 | - | TRBV6-5 | CASSRHSSNQPQHF